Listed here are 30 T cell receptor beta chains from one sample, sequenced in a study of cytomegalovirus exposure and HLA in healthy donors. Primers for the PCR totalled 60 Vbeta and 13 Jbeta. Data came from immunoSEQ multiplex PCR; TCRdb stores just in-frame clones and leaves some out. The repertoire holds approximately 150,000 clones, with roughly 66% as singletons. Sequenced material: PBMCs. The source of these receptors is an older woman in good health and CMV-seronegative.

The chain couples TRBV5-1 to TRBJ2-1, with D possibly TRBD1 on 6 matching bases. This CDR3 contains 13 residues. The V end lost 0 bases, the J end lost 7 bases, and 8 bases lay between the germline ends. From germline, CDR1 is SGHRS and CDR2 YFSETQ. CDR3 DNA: TGCGCCAGCAGCTTGGGGACAGTAAATGAGCAGTTCTTC. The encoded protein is CASSLGTVNEQFF. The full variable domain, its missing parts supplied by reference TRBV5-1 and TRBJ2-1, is KAGVTQTPRYLIKTRGQQVTLSCSPISGHRSVSWYQQTPGQGLQFLFEYFSETQRNKGNFPGRFSGRQFSNSRSEMNVSTLELGDSALYLCASSLGTVNEQFFGPGTRLTVL.

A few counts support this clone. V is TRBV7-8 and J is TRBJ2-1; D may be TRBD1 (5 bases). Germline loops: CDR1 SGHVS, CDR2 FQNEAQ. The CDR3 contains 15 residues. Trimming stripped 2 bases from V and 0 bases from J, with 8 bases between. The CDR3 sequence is CASSLQGDSYNEQFF. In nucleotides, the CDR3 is TGTGCCAGCAGCTTACAGGGCGACTCCTACAATGAGCAGTTCTTC.

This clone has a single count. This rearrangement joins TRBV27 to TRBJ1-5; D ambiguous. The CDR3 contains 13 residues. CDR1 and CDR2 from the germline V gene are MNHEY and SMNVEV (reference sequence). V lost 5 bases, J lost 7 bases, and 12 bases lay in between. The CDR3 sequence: CASSAFERQPQHF. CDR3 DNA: TGTGCCAGCAGTGCCTTTGAGCGGCAGCCCCAGCATTTT.

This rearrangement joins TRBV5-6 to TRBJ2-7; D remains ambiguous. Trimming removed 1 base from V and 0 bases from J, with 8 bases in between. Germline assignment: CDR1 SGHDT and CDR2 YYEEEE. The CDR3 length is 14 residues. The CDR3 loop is CASSLPRSSYEQYF. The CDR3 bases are TGTGCCAGCAGCTTGCCGAGGAGCTCCTACGAGCAGTACTTC.

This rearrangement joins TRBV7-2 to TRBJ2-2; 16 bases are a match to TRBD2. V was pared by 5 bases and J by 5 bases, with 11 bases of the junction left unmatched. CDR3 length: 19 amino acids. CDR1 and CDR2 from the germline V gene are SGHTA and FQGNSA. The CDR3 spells CASSPVGLAGGPRTGELFF. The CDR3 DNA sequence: TGTGCCAGCAGCCCAGTGGGACTAGCGGGAGGGCCTAGAACCGGGGAGCTGTTTTTT.

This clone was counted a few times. CDR3 DNA sequence: TGTGCCAGCAGTTACGTCGGCGGCTCTGAAGCTTTCTTT. It is translated as CASSYVGGSEAFF. The chain combines TRBV6-5 with TRBJ1-1, with D hard to call. Deletions cut 2 bases from V and 6 bases from J, with 10 bases between. CDR1 is MNHEY, CDR2 SVGAGI, per germline. This CDR3 region has 13 residues.

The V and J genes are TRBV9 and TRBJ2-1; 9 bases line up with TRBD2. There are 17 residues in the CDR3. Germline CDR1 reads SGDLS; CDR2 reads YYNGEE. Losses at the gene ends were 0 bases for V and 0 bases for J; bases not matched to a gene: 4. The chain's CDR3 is CASSVVSGGLSYNEQFF. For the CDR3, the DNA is TGTGCCAGCAGCGTAGTTAGCGGGGGCCTCTCCTACAATGAGCAGTTCTTC.

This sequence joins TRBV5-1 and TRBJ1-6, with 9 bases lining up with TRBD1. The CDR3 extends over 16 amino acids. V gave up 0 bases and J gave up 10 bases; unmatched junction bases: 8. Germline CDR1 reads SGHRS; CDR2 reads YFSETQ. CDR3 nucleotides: TGCGCCAGCAGCTTGGACCGGGACAGGGTAGGCTCACCCCTCCACTTT. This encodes CASSLDRDRVGSPLHF. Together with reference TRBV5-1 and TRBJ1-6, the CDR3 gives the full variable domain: KAGVTQTPRYLIKTRGQQVTLSCSPISGHRSVSWYQQTPGQGLQFLFEYFSETQRNKGNFPGRFSGRQFSNSRSEMNVSTLELGDSALYLCASSLDRDRVGSPLHFGNGTRLTVT.

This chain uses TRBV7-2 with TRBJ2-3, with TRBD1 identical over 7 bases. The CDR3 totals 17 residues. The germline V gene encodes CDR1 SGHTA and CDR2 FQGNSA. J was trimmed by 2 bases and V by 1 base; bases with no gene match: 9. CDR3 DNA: TGTGCCAGCAGCTTAGGTTGGATCGACAGGGACACAGATACGCAGTATTTT. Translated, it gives CASSLGWIDRDTDTQYF.

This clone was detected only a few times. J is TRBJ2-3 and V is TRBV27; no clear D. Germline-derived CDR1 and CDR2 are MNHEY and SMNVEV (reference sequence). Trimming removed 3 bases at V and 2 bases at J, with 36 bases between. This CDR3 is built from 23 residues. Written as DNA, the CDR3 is TGTGCCAGCAGTTTTTCTTGGTGCGGTAAACTCCTCTCAAGAACCACACACACAGATACGCAGTATTTT. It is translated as CASSFSWCGKLLSRTTHTDTQYF.

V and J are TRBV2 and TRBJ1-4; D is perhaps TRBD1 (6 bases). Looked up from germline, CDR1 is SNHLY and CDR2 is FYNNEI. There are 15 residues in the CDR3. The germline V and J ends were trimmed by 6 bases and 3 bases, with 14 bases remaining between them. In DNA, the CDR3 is TGTGCCAGCAGATCCACAGGGTTCGCTAATGAAAAACTGTTTTTT. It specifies CASRSTGFANEKLFF.

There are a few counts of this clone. CDR3 region: CASNDRGDTGELFF. CDR3 coding DNA: TGCGCCAGCAACGACAGGGGAGACACCGGGGAGCTGTTTTTT. The chain joins TRBV5-1 to TRBJ2-2, with TRBD1 identical over 8 bases. CDR1 SGHRS and CDR2 YFSETQ come from the germline V gene. The CDR3 spans 14 residues. V shed 6 bases and J 3 bases; nucleotides not matched to a gene: 4. The complete variable domain, with remaining parts taken from reference TRBV5-1 and TRBJ2-2, reads KAGVTQTPRYLIKTRGQQVTLSCSPISGHRSVSWYQQTPGQGLQFLFEYFSETQRNKGNFPGRFSGRQFSNSRSEMNVSTLELGDSALYLCASNDRGDTGELFFGEGSRLTVL.

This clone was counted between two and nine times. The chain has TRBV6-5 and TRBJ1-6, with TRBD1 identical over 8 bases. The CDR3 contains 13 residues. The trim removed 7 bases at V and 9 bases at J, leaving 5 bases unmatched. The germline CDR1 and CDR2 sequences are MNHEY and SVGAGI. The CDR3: CASKTGEGSPLHF. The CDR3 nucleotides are TGTGCCAGCAAGACAGGGGAGGGTTCACCCCTCCACTTT.

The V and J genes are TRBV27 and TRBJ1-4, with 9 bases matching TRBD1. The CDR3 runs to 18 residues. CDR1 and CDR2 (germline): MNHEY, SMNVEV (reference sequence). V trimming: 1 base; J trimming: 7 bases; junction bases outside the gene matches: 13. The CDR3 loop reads CASSLWVGQQGAGEKLFF. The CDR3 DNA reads TGTGCCAGCAGTTTATGGGTGGGGCAACAGGGGGCAGGTGAAAAACTGTTTTTT.

This CDR3 is CASSLSRGPTDTQYF. The DNA for the CDR3 is TGTGCCAGCAGCTTATCGCGGGGCCCCACAGATACGCAGTATTTT. The chain carries TRBV7-2 and TRBJ2-3; the D gene is possibly TRBD2 (6 bases). The CDR3 contains 15 residues. CDR1 is SGHTA and CDR2 is FQGNSA in the germline V gene. V was cut by 2 bases and J by 2 bases, with 11 bases left in between.

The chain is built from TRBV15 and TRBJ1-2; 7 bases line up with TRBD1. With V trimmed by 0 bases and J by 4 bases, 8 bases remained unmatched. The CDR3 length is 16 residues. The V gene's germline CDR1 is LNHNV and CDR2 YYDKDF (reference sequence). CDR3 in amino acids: CATSREAHRGSYGYTF. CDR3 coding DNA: TGTGCCACCAGCAGAGAAGCCCACAGGGGTTCCTATGGCTACACCTTC. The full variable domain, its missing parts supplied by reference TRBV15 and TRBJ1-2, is DAMVIQNPRYQVTQFGKPVTLSCSQTLNHNVMYWYQQKSSQAPKLLFHYYDKDFNNEADTPDNFQSRRPNTSFCFLDIRSPGLGDTAMYLCATSREAHRGSYGYTFGSGTRLTVV.

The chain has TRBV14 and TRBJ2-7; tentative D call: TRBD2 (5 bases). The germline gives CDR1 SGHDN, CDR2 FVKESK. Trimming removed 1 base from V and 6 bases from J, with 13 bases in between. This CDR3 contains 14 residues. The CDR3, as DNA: TGTGCCAGCAGCCAAGGGCTAGCCACATCCGAGCAGTACTTC. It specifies CASSQGLATSEQYF.

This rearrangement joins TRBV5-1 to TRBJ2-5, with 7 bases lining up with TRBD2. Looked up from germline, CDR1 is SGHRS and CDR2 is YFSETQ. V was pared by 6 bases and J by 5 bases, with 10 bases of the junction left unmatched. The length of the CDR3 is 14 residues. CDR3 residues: CASNRGDNAETQYF. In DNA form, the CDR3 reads TGCGCCAGCAACCGGGGGGATAATGCGGAGACCCAGTACTTC.

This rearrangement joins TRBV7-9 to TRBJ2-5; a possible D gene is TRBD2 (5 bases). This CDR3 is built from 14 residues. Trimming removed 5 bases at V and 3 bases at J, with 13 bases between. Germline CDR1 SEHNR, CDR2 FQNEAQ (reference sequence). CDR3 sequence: CASSVHLGEETQYF. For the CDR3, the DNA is TGTGCCAGCAGCGTACATTTGGGAGAAGAGACCCAGTACTTC.

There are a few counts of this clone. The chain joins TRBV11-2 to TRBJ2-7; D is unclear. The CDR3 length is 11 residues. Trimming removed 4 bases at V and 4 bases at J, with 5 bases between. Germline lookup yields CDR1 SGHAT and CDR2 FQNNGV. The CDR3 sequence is CASSSLYEQYF. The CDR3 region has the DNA TGTGCCAGCAGCTCCCTATACGAGCAGTACTTC.

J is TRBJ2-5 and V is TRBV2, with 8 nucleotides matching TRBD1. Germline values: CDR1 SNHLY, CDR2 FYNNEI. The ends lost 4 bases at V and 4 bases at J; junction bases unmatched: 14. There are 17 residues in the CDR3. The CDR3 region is CASSGAGGAFVRETQYF. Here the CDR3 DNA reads TGTGCCAGCAGTGGGGCAGGGGGCGCGTTTGTCCGAGAGACCCAGTACTTC.

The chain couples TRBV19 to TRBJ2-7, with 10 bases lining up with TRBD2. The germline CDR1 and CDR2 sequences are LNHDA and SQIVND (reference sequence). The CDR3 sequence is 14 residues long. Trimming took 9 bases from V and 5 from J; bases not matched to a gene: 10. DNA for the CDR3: TGTGCCAGCGTAAGCGGGGGGGCGCCCCACGAGCAGTACTTC. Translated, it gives CASVSGGAPHEQYF.

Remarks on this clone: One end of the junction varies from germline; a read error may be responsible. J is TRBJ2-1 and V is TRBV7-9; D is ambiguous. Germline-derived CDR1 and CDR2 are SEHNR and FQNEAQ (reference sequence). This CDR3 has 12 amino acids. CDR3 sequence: CSSSGPYNEQFF. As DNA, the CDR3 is TGTTCCAGCAGTGGGCCCTACAATGAGCAGTTCTTC.

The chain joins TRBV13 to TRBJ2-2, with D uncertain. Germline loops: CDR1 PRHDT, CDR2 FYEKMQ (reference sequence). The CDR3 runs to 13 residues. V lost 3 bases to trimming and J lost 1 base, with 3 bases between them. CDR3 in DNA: TGTGCCAGCAGCTTCCAGAACACCGGGGAGCTGTTTTTT. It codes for CASSFQNTGELFF.

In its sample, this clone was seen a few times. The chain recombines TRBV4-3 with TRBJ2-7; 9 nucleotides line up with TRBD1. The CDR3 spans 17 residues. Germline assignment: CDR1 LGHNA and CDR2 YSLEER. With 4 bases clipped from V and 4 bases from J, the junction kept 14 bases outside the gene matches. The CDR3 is CASSLYTSGTGNYEQYF. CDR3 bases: TGCGCCAGCAGCCTATACACTTCCGGGACAGGGAATTACGAGCAGTACTTC.

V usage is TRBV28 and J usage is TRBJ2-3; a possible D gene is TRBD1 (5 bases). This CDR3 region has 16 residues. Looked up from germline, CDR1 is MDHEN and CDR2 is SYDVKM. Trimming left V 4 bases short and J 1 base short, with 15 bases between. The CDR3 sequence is CASSSYQGLGTDTQYF. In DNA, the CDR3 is TGTGCCAGCAGTTCATACCAGGGTTTGGGCACAGATACGCAGTATTTT.

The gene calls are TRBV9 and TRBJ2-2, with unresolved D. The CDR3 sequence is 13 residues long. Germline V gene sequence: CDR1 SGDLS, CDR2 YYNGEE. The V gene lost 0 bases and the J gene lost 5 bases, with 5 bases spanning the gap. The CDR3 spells CASSVAPTGELFF. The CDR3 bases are TGTGCCAGCAGCGTAGCCCCGACCGGGGAGCTGTTTTTT. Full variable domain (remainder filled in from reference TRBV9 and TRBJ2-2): DSGVTQTPKHLITATGQRVTLRCSPRSGDLSVYWYQQSLDQGLQFLIQYYNGEERAKGNILERFSAQQFPDLHSELNLSSLELGDSALYFCASSVAPTGELFFGEGSRLTVL.

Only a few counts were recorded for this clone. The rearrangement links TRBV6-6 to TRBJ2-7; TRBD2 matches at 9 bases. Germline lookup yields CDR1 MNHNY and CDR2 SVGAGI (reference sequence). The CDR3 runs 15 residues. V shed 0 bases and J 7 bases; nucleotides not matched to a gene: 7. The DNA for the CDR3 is TGTGCCAGCAGTTACTCTGCGGGAGGGACTGGGGAGCAGTACTTC. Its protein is CASSYSAGGTGEQYF.

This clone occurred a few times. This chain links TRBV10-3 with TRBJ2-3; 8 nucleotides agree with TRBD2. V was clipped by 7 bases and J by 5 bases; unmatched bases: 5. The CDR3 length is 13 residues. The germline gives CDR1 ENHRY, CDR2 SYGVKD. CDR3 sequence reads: CAIKPTSGDTQYF. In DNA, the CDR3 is TGTGCCATCAAACCTACTAGCGGAGATACGCAGTATTTT.

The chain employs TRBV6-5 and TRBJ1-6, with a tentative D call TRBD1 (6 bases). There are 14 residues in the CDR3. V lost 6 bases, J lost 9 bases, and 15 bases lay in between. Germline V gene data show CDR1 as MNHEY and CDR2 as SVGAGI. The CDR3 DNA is TGTGCCAGCAGGAACCCTTCAGGGGCTTCACCCCTCCACTTT. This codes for CASRNPSGASPLHF.